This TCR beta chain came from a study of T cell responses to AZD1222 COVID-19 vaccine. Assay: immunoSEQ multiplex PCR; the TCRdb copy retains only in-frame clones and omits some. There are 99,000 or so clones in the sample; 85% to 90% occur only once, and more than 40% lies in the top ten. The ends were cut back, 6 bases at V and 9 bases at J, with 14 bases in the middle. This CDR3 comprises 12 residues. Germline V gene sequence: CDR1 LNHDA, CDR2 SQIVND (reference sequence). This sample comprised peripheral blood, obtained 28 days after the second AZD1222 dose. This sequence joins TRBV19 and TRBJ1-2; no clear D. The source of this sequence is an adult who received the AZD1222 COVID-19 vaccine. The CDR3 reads CASRDDILSYTF. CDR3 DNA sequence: TGTGCCAGTAGGGACGACATTCTGAGCTACACCTTC.